The 21 T cell receptor beta chains below were found in one sample sequenced in a study of regulatory T cells in long-lasting Graves disease. Combining iRepertoire HTBI primers with Arm-PCR of CDR3 regions, the authors built TCR beta libraries. Via MiXCR, TCRdb re-called the multiplex PCR reads, giving one row per CDR3 protein. Of roughly 560,000 distinct CDR3 sequences listed, around 11% are singletons. Sample time point: newly diagnosed GD, antithyroid drugs for less than 3 months. Generation of the TCR library employed RNA extracted from PBMCs. These same data were also listed under a study on T cells in Graves' hyperthyroidism and ophthalmopathy.

The material sequenced was peripheral blood mononuclear cells (PBMCs), taken at new diagnosis, from a patient treated with antithyroid drugs. All receptors derive from a woman in her twenties or thirties with Graves disease.

V usage is TRBV4-3 and J usage is TRBJ1-2; 9 positions agree with TRBD1. Looked up from germline, CDR1 is LGHNA and CDR2 is YSLEER. The CDR3 totals 17 residues. V shed 4 bases, J shed 0 bases, and the junction held 9 bases outside the gene matches. The CDR3 DNA reads TGCGCCAGCAGCCCACAAACAGGGGGCATTTCTAACTATGGCTACACCTTC. Encoded protein: CASSPQTGGISNYGYTF.

This clonotype was counted ten times or more. The chain joins TRBV9 to TRBJ2-3, with a possible D match to TRBD2 (5 bases). Per the germline V gene, CDR1 is SGDLS and CDR2 is YYNGEE. V was shortened by 4 bases and J by 0 bases, with 18 bases between the two germline ends. The CDR3 is 17 residues long. The chain's CDR3 is CASSTPRADASTDTQYF. CDR3 DNA: TGTGCCAGCAGCACGCCGAGGGCGGATGCTAGCACAGATACGCAGTATTTT.

CDR3 sequence (DNA): TGCGCCAGCAGCCCCACCCCACGGACCCTTAACACCGGGGAGCTGTTTTTT. Translating gives CASSPTPRTLNTGELFF. The chain uses TRBV4-3 and TRBJ2-2; D is unclear. The germline V gene encodes CDR1 LGHNA and CDR2 YSLEER. The CDR3 loop spans 17 amino acids. Deletions cut 4 bases from V and 2 bases from J, with 17 bases between.

The rearrangement links TRBV18 to TRBJ2-5; 7 positions match TRBD1. The V gene end was trimmed by 6 bases and the J gene end by 4 bases; junction bases not matched to a gene: 11. CDR3 length: 15 residues. Per the germline V gene, CDR1 is KGHSH and CDR2 is LQKENI. The CDR3 region is CASSLGQVSRETQYF. The CDR3 nucleotides are TGTGCCAGCTCGCTCGGACAGGTCTCTCGAGAGACCCAGTACTTC.

This clonotype was counted a few times. The gene calls are TRBV19 and TRBJ1-2; TRBD1 aligns across 10 bases. Germline V gene sequence: CDR1 LNHDA, CDR2 SQIVND (reference sequence). This CDR3 spans 15 amino acids. The junction had 7 bases not matched to a gene; V was cut back by 5 bases and J by 4 bases. The CDR3 here is CASSSLGTGVYGYTF. CDR3 sequence (DNA): TGTGCCAGTAGTTCCCTGGGGACAGGGGTCTATGGCTACACCTTC.

The chain uses TRBV18 and TRBJ2-5, with D unresolved. Germline CDR1 KGHSH, CDR2 LQKENI. Trimming took 6 bases from V and 1 from J, leaving 15 bases between them. The CDR3 is made up of 15 amino acids. The CDR3 DNA reads TGTGCCAGCTCCGCGGTAGGAGTCGTCCAAGAGACCCAGTACTTC. Its protein product is CASSAVGVVQETQYF.

Only a few counts were recorded for this clonotype. Sequence at one end of the junction differs from germline and may be a read error. This chain connects TRBV4-2 to TRBJ1-6; possible D gene TRBD1, 5 bases. From germline, CDR1 is LGHNA and CDR2 YNFKEQ. The CDR3 is 17 residues long. CDR3 bases: TGTGCCAGCGGCCAAGACGGCGAGACAGCTTATAATTCACCCCTCCACTTT. It is translated as CASGQDGETAYNSPLHF.

The genes are TRBV7-8 and TRBJ2-7; D gene unclear. Germline CDR1 and CDR2: SGHVS and FQNEAQ. The germline V and J ends were trimmed by 1 base and 2 bases, with 12 bases remaining between them. The CDR3 covers 15 residues. CDR3 DNA: TGTGCCAGCAGCTTAGGCGCAGGCTCGGCCTACGAGCAGTACTTC. Protein sequence: CASSLGAGSAYEQYF.

Points on this clonotype: Its ends do not fully match the called genes, so a read error is possible. The chain combines TRBV25-1 with TRBJ2-3; 8 nucleotides align to TRBD1. The CDR3 length is 15 residues. Germline lookup yields CDR1 MGHDK and CDR2 SYGVNS. The CDR3 reads CASSESGQGLDTRYF. CDR3 in DNA: TGTGCCAGCAGTGAATCCGGACAGGGACTCGATACGCGGTATTTT.

Many counts were recorded for this clonotype. The V gene is TRBV7-2, the J gene TRBJ2-7; D gene unclear. CDR1 is SGHTA, CDR2 FQGNSA, per germline. Trimming removed 3 bases from V and 3 bases from J, with 12 bases in between. There are 14 residues in the CDR3. The CDR3 protein is CASSFGPKGYEQYF. The DNA for the CDR3 is TGTGCCAGCAGCTTCGGTCCTAAGGGCTACGAGCAGTACTTC. Full variable domain (remainder filled in from reference TRBV7-2 and TRBJ2-7): GAGVSQSPSNKVTEKGKDVELRCDPISGHTALYWYRQSLGQGLEFLIYFQGNSAPDKSGLPSDRFSAERTGGSVSTLTIQRTQQEDSAVYLCASSFGPKGYEQYFGPGTRLTVT.

The chain combines TRBV12-3 or TRBV12-4 with TRBJ2-1; 9 bases fit TRBD2. V trimming: 6 bases; J trimming: 8 bases; junction bases outside the gene matches: 8. The CDR3 length is 14 residues. This CDR3 reads CASSRAGGRDEQFF. The CDR3 nucleotides read TGTGCCAGCAGCCGCGCGGGAGGGCGGGATGAGCAGTTCTTC.

In this sample, this clonotype turned up a few times. The chain couples TRBV7-2 to TRBJ2-3; D possibly corresponds to TRBD1 (6 bases). Germline V gives CDR1 SGHTA, CDR2 FQGNSA. The CDR3 runs to 14 residues. Trimming pared 0 bases from V and 3 bases from J, leaving 7 bases between. CDR3 nucleotide sequence: TGTGCCAGCAGCTTAGCCACAGGGACAGATACGCAGTATTTT. This codes for CASSLATGTDTQYF.

The gene calls are TRBV6-2 or TRBV6-3 and TRBJ2-1, with D perhaps matching TRBD2 (6 bases). The germline V gene has CDR1 MNHEY and CDR2 SVGEGT. The CDR3 runs 16 residues. V shed 8 bases and J shed 0 bases, with 17 bases lying between them. The CDR3 nucleotides are TGTGCCAGCGGGCAGGTTGGAGGGAGCTCCTACAATGAGCAGTTCTTC. It encodes CASGQVGGSSYNEQFF.

This clonotype has a count of ten or more. The chain is built from TRBV10-3 and TRBJ2-2; D ambiguous. The V gene's germline CDR1 is ENHRY and CDR2 SYGVKD. The CDR3 runs 15 residues. With 9 bases removed from V and 0 bases from J, the gap between germline ends came to 14 bases. The CDR3 DNA reads as TGTGCCATAAAAAGCGTCCCCACGAACACCGGGGAGCTGTTTTTT. Protein sequence: CAIKSVPTNTGELFF.

On this clonotype itself: One junction end does not reproduce the germline sequence, and a read error may be involved. The chain employs TRBV19 and TRBJ2-7; a possible D gene is TRBD2 (6 bases). Germline CDR1 reads LNHDA; CDR2 reads SQIVND (reference sequence). The CDR3 has 19 amino acids. CDR3 DNA sequence: TGTGCCAGTAGTATGAATCTCGGAGGCTGGCGGGGAGTTCCCTACGAGAAGTACTTC. As protein: CASSMNLGGWRGVPYEKYF.

V is TRBV15 and J is TRBJ2-2, with D perhaps being TRBD1 or TRBD2 (5 bases each). V shed 4 bases and J shed 5 bases, with 8 bases lying between them. Germline assignment: CDR1 LNHNV and CDR2 YYDKDF (reference sequence). This CDR3 comprises 13 residues. The CDR3 reads CATSTWGTGELFF. In DNA, the CDR3 is TGTGCCACCAGCACTTGGGGGACCGGGGAGCTGTTTTTT.

This clonotype was seen ten or more times. The rearrangement uses TRBV30 and TRBJ2-7; D is unclear. V gave up 3 bases and J gave up 0 bases, with 9 bases separating them. Germline loops: CDR1 GTSNPN, CDR2 SVGIG (reference sequence). The CDR3 length is 13 residues. CDR3 in DNA: TGTGCCTGGAGGTCCCAGGCCTCCTACGAGCAGTACTTC. Translated: CAWRSQASYEQYF.

This clonotype appeared a few times. The chain recombines TRBV6-5 with TRBJ1-5; 7 positions match TRBD1. The CDR3 contains 17 residues. Trimming removed 2 bases from V and 0 bases from J; junction bases left unmatched: 7. Germline CDR1 MNHEY, CDR2 SVGAGI. DNA for the CDR3: TGTGCCAGCAGTTACGAGGGGACAGTTAATAGCAATCAGCCCCAGCATTTT. This gives the protein CASSYEGTVNSNQPQHF.

The rearrangement joins TRBV7-3 to TRBJ1-4; maybe TRBD1 (6 bases). Trimming took off 5 bases at V and 0 bases at J, with 13 bases between the two ends. Germline V gives CDR1 SGHTA, CDR2 FQGTGA. This CDR3 contains 16 residues. The CDR3 is CASSPGQPTTNEKLFF. The CDR3 nucleotides read TGTGCCAGCAGCCCCGGACAGCCAACAACTAATGAAAAACTGTTTTTT.

This clonotype was seen a few times. This chain links TRBV6-1 with TRBJ1-4; D unclear. CDR3 length: 15 residues. V was shortened by 4 bases and J by 0 bases, with 9 bases between the two germline ends. The V gene's germline CDR1 is MNHNS and CDR2 SASEGT. The CDR3 loop reads CASSASVATNEKLFF. CDR3 nucleotide sequence: TGTGCCAGCAGTGCCTCTGTTGCAACTAATGAAAAACTGTTTTTT.

This chain uses TRBV19 with TRBJ2-2, with unresolved D. Germline V gene sequence: CDR1 LNHDA, CDR2 SQIVND (reference sequence). The CDR3 has 12 amino acids. V lost 2 bases to trimming and J lost 7 bases, with 5 bases between them. CDR3 DNA sequence: TGTGCCAGTAGTATAATAAGCGGGGAGCTGTTTTTT. This gives the protein CASSIISGELFF. The full variable domain, completed using reference TRBV19 and TRBJ2-2, is DGGITQSPKYLFRKEGQNVTLSCEQNLNHDAMYWYRQDPGQGLRLIYYSQIVNDFQKGDIAEGYSVSREKKESFPLTVTSAQKNPTAFYLCASSIISGELFFGEGSRLTVL.